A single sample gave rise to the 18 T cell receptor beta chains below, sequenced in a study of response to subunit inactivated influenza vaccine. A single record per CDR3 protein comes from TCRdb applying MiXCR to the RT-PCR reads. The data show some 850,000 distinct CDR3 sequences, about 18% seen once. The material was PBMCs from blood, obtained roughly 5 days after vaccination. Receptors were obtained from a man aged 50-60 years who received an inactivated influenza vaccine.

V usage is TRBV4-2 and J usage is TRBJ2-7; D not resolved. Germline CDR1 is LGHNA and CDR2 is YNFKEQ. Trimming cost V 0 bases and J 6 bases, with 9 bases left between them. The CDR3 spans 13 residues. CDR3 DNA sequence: TGTGCCAGCAGCCAAGACCGCCCCTCCGAGCAGTACTTC. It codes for CASSQDRPSEQYF.

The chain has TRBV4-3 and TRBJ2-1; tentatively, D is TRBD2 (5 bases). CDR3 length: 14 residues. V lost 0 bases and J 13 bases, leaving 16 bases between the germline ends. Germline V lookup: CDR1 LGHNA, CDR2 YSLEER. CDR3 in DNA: TGCGCCAGCAGCCAAGATCGGGGAGTGGGTTATCAGTTCTTC. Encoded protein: CASSQDRGVGYQFF.

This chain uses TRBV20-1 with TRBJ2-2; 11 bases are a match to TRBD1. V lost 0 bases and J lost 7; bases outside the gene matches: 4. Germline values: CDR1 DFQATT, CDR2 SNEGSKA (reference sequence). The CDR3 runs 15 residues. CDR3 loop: CSAREDRGPIGELFF. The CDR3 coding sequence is TGCAGTGCTAGAGAGGACAGGGGGCCTATCGGGGAGCTGTTTTTT.

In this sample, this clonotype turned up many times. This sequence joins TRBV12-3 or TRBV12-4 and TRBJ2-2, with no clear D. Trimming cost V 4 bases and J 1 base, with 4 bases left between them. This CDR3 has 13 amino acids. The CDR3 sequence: CASSWGNTGELFF. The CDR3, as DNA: TGTGCCAGCAGTTGGGGGAACACCGGGGAGCTGTTTTTT.

For the CDR3, the DNA is TGCGCCAGCAGCGTGGCCCGGGACAGTAAGACCCAGTACTTC. Translation gives CASSVARDSKTQYF. The V and J genes are TRBV5-1 and TRBJ2-5; TRBD1 matches 7 bases. CDR1 is SGHRS, CDR2 YFSETQ, per germline. The CDR3 length is 14 residues. V lost 4 bases and J lost 6; bases outside the gene matches: 9.

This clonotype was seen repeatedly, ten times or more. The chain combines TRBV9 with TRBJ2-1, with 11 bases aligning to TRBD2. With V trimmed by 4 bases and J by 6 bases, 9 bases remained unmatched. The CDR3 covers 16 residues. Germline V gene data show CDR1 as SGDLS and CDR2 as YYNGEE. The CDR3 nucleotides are TGTGCCAGCAGCCCCGTTCCTCTAGCGGGGGGCAATGAGCAGTTCTTC. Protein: CASSPVPLAGGNEQFF.

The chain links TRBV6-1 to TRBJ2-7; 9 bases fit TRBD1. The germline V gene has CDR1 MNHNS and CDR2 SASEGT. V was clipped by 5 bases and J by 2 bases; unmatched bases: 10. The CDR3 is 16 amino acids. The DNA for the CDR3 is TGTGCCAGCAGTCGGACGGTGGGACAGGGCACCTACGAGCAGTACTTC. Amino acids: CASSRTVGQGTYEQYF.

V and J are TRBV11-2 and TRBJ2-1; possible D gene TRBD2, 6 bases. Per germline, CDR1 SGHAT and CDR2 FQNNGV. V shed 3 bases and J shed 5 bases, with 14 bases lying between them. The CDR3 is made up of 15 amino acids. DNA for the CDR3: TGTGCCAGCAGCTTGGTCACTAGCTCAAACAATGAGCAGTTCTTC. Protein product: CASSLVTSSNNEQFF.

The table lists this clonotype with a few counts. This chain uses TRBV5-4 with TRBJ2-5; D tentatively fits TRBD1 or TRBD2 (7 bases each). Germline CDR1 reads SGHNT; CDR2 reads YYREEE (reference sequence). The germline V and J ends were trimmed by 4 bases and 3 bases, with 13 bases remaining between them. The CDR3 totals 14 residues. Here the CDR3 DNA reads TGTGCCAGCAGCCAACAGGGGAGGGAAGAGACCCAGTACTTC. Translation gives CASSQQGREETQYF. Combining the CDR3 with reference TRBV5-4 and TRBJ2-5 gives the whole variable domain ETGVTQSPTHLIKTRGQQVTLRCSSQSGHNTVSWYQQALGQGPQFIFQYYREEENGRGNFPPRFSGLQFPNYSSELNVNALELDDSALYLCASSQQGREETQYFGPGTRLLVL.

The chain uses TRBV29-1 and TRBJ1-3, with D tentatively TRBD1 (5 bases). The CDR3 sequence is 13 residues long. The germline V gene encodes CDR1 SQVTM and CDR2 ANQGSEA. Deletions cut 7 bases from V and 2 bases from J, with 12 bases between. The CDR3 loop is CSAQTETGNTIYF. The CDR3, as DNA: TGCAGCGCCCAGACAGAAACTGGAAACACCATATATTTT.

The CDR3 DNA follows: TGTGCCAGCGCTTGGGGGGCGGGAGAGACCCAGTACTTC. Translating gives CASAWGAGETQYF. The chain joins TRBV27 to TRBJ2-5; D is possibly TRBD1 or TRBD2 (6 bases each). With 8 bases removed from V and 4 bases from J, the gap between germline ends came to 14 bases. Germline loops: CDR1 MNHEY, CDR2 SMNVEV (reference sequence). The CDR3 has 13 amino acids.

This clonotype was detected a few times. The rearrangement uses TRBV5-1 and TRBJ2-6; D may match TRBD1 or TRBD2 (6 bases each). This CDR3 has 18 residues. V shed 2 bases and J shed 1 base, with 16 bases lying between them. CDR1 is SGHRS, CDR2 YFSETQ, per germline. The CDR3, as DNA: TGCGCCAGCAGCTTCAGGACAGTGGAGGGGTCTGGGGCCAACGTCCTGACTTTC. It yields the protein CASSFRTVEGSGANVLTF.

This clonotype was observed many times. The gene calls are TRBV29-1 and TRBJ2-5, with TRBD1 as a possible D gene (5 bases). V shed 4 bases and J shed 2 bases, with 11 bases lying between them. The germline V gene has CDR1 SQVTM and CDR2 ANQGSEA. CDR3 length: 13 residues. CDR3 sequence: CSVAVTGQETQYF. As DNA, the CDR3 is TGCAGCGTTGCTGTTACAGGTCAAGAGACCCAGTACTTC.

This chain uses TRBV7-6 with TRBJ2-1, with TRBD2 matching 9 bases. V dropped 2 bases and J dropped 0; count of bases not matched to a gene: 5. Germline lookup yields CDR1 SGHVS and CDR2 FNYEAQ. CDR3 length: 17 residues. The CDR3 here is CASSLRLAGSSYNEQFF. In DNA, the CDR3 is TGTGCCAGCAGCTTACGCCTAGCGGGGAGCTCCTACAATGAGCAGTTCTTC.

CDR3 coding DNA: TGTGCCAGCAGCCTGTCCAGATCGAACACTGAAGCTTTCTTT. Its translation: CASSLSRSNTEAFF. V gene TRBV3-1 combines with J gene TRBJ1-1; D uncertain. This CDR3 has 14 residues. The V and J ends lost 4 bases and 1 base respectively, with 10 bases between them. Germline loops: CDR1 LGHDT, CDR2 YNNKEL (reference sequence).

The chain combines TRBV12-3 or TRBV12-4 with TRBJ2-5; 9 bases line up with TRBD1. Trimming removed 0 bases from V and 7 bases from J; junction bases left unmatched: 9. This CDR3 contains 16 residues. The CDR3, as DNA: TGTGCCAGCAGTTTAGCGGTGGGACAGGGTGGAGGGACCCAGTACTTC. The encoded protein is CASSLAVGQGGGTQYF.

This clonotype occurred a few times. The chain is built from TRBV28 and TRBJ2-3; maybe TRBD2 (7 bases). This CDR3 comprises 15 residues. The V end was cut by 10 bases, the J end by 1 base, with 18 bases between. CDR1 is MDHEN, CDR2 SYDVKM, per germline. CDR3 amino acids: CATTLLGGGTDTQYF. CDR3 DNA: TGTGCCACCACCCTCCTAGGGGGGGGCACAGATACGCAGTATTTT.

For the CDR3, the DNA is TGCAGTGCAGTTGCGGGGCTGCCAGATACGCAGTATTTT. This translates into CSAVAGLPDTQYF. This chain joins TRBV20-1 and TRBJ2-3, with a possible D match to TRBD2 (6 bases). V lost 6 bases, J lost 4 bases, and 14 bases lay in between. CDR3 length equals 13 residues. Germline V lookup: CDR1 DFQATT, CDR2 SNEGSKA (reference sequence).